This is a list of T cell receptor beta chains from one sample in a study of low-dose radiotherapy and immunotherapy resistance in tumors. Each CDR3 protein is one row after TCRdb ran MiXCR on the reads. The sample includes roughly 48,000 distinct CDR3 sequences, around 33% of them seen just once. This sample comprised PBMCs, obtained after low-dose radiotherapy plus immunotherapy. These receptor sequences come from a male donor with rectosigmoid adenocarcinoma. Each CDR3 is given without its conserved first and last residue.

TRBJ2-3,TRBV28,ASTSDTDTQY
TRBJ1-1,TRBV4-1,ASSQVSEGAF
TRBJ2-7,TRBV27,ASSFYRGRREPTHEQY
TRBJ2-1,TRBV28,ASSRPPPPTSGVNYNEQF
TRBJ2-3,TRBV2,ASSEEITDTQY
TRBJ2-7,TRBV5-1,ASTPWKEGSYEQY
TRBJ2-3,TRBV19,AASGTSGTTDTQY
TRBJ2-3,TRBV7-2,ASSPYTDTQY
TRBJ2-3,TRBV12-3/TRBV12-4,ASSLLRWEGRGDTQY
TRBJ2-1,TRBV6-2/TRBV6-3,ASSYRAKNNEQF
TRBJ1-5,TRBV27,ASSRQPNQPQH
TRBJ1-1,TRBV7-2,ASSLYGGMNTEAF
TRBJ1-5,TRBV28,ASRPRGGGNQPQH
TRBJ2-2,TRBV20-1,SATPRGGLNLNTGELF
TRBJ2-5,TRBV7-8,ASSLASGVWETQY
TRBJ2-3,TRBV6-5,ASSPRLAGDTQY
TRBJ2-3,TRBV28,ASSLSSWGTSTDTQY